This entry features one T cell receptor beta chain sequence. Its antigen is unknown. Second-dose groups at about 4 or about 12 weeks were pooled. This record comes from a study of T cell responses to AZD1222 COVID-19 vaccine. TCRdb's table, derived via immunoSEQ multiplex PCR, lists solely in-frame clones and lacks some. The profile shows about 88,000 clones, 85% to 90% of them singletons. Between the trimmed V and J ends, which lost 4 bases and 1 base, there was a span of 10 bases. The CDR3 is 14 amino acids. Germline CDR1 LGHDT, CDR2 YNNKEL (reference sequence). The study's findings and limits: An increase in Spike-specific TCR breadth and depth was observed after two AZD1222 doses. Donors were mostly white British, more females; clonal diversity possibly underestimated. Only six or seven AZD1222 recipients tested seropositive at baseline.

The TCR sequence derives from an adult who received the AZD1222 COVID-19 vaccine. Here the sequenced sample was peripheral blood, taken 28 days after the second AZD1222 dose. The chain combines TRBV3-1 (or the pseudogene TRBV3-2) with TRBJ1-1; D is unclear. The CDR3 reads CASSLQDRNTEAFF. In nucleotides, the CDR3 is TGTGCCAGCAGCCTCCAGGACCGGAACACTGAAGCTTTCTTT.